This entry concerns a single T cell receptor (beta chain). Its specific antigen is unknown. No much larger clone is present one base from it, and per-base qualities are unavailable. The sample comes from a study of shared clonotypes between healthy human individuals (dated by TCRdb to the early 2020s). For context, the study as a whole: The cohort included three men and a couple of women between 18 and 49 years of age. For each donor, CD4 naive and CD4 memory were each given three plates, CD8 naive was given two plates, and CD8 memory was given one plate. Blood TCR repertoires of 5 or 6 healthy adults were deeply sequenced to estimate repertoire size and the extent of clonotype sharing between individuals. To increase sequencing depth and limit assay-specific biases, different laboratories used diverse techniques to prepare libraries and sequence TCR repertoires. Each donor's leukapheresis produced roughly between about 0.9 and 9.5 billion PBMCs. General study outcomes and caveats: Because the study included only a small number of donors, the genetic and exposure-history diversity represented was limited. Estimated clonotype richness was generally larger for naive than for memory subsets. Pairwise subsampling indicated that sequencing depth was expected to affect the degree of clonotype sharing among donors. Sampling was limited to blood, and TCR repertoires in tissue likely differ from TCR repertoires in blood. When a few donors were compared, the shared fraction of clonotypes was around 5% for naive CD4, more than 3% for naive CD8, 2% to 2.5% for memory CD4, and less than 0.45% for memory CD8. Higher generation probabilities were observed for clonotypes shared by all four sorted-subset donors than for non-shared clonotypes. Even with the large sequencing depth, rarefaction of the sorted-subset datasets indicated that sequencing was incomplete.

Using the deep immunoSEQ assay, multiplex PCR amplified TCR CDR3 regions from genomic DNA. Genomic DNA extracted from each cell subset was distributed evenly over all wells of several immunoSEQ 96-well plates, and each plate served as one replicate. For sorted subsets, approximately 0.2 ug of genomic DNA, equivalent to some 30,000 T cell genomes, went into each replicate PCR. The purified libraries were quantified using a Qubit 3.0 fluorometer, sized with a Bioanalyzer 2100, and then quantified again using the KAPA Library Quantification kit. Each immunoSEQ 96-well plate was sequenced on its own single-read 150-cycle Illumina NextSeq 550 flow cell. The study's own analysis went as follows. The immunoSEQ output contained only junctional sequences without quality scores, so filtering could not match that applied to full-length reads. To assign V/J genes and CDR3, sequences were annotated using PyIR, a Python wrapper for IgBLAST v1.9, with IMGT germline references. Reads were removed for weak V/J assignments (E-value above 1e-6), missing CDR3, stop codons, out-of-frame junctions, or ambiguous translated residues. A V3J clonotype was defined by an identical inferred V gene, J gene, and CDR3 amino acid sequence. Percentage overlap between repertoires was computed as shared unique clonotypes divided by the size of the smaller repertoire. Repertoire richness was assessed with RTK rarefaction, the Chao1 estimator, and Recon v2.1 estimates of unobserved clonotypes. OLGA was used to compute generation probabilities for all TCRbeta clonotypes that the gDNA method yielded from a handful of donors. TCRdb carries this immuneACCESS record with in-frame sequences only. Its versions omit some clonotypes, under half of them owing to an unresolved V gene in the studies checked, with the rest unexplained. V and J calls and clone size are as listed in that table; D and trimming were resolved from the DNA. For this sample there are around 2.3 million clones; around 95% appear just once. Roughly 0.13% of the sample lies in the top ten.

The donors were healthy, HIV-negative adults who had no recently reported acute infections or vaccinations. Every donor was a Caucasian adult residing in Nashville, Tennessee, USA. CD4+ T cells were enriched by magnetic negative selection, after which naive cells were positively selected on CD45RA and the negative fraction was taken as the memory subset. Blood was collected by leukapheresis, and PBMCs were isolated by Ficoll-Histopaque density gradient centrifugation and then cryopreserved in liquid nitrogen vapor phase. Purity and quantity of every magnetically sorted T cell population were checked by analytical flow cytometry. Each sorted fraction had its genomic DNA isolated and then quantified by UV absorbance on a Nanodrop 2000c. Measured from the cysteine to the phenylalanine, the CDR3 is 13 residues long. Only the CDR3 portion is preserved as DNA: 39 bases, with reading frame beginning at the first base. CDR1 SNHLY and CDR2 FYNNEI were looked up in the germline V gene. Deletion took 5 bases off V and 4 bases off J, with a span of 11 bases between the germline ends.

This chain is built from TRBV2 and TRBJ1-2; TRBD1 could be the D gene, as 5 bases match. Input material: naive CD4+ T cells sorted from blood. Reading the label with the study, this specimen's cell subset or site is: CD45RA+ positively selected. This receptor was obtained from a man aged 18 to 30 in good health. The DNA is as follows: TGTGCCAGCAGTTCGACAGCTGCCTATGGCTACACCTTC. Protein translation: CASSSTAAYGYTF.